This T cell receptor beta chain was captured by sequencing in a study of cytomegalovirus exposure and HLA in healthy donors. Vbeta (60) and Jbeta (13) primers were used in the PCR. Sequenced by immunoSEQ multiplex PCR; TCRdb stores in-frame clones only, minus some. The repertoire holds roughly 220,000 clones, with about four fifths as singletons. V lost 5 bases and J 1 base, leaving 9 bases between the germline ends. The V gene's germline CDR1 is LNHDA and CDR2 SQIVND (reference sequence). This CDR3 has 14 residues. The source is a man under 40 in good health and CMV-seronegative. Sequencing was done on a sample of PBMCs. The chain couples TRBV19 to TRBJ1-5; possible D gene TRBD1, 6 bases. CDR3 loop: CASSPTGSNQPQHF. The DNA for the CDR3 is TGTGCCAGTAGTCCAACAGGGAGCAATCAGCCCCAGCATTTT.